A single sample is the source of the 23 T cell receptor beta chains below, sequenced in a study of monozygotic twins with inflammatory bowel disease. For each CDR3 protein, TCRdb gives one entry from its re-call of the 5' RACE reads, without DNA. The listing contains over 120,000 distinct CDR3 sequences. The sequencing input was blood. These receptors all come from a human donor with ulcerative colitis or Crohn's disease, or a healthy co-twin of an affected twin (not recorded which).

The V and J genes are TRBV7-2 and TRBJ2-7; the D call from TCRdb, TRBD1, cannot be confirmed without DNA. Looked up from germline, CDR1 is SGHTA and CDR2 is FQGNSA. The CDR3 consists of 17 residues. CDR3 protein: CASSARPGLAISYEQYF.

V usage is TRBV4-1 and J usage is TRBJ1-1; TCRdb reports TRBD1, a call that lacks DNA to check it against. Germline-derived CDR1 and CDR2 are MGHRA and YSYEKL. The CDR3 is 16 amino acids. The CDR3 reads CASSQVDRYYNTEAFF.

The chain combines TRBV6-1 with TRBJ1-4; the D gene TCRdb calls, TRBD1, cannot be checked with no DNA. The V gene's germline CDR1 is MNHNS and CDR2 SASEGT. This CDR3 spans 14 amino acids. The CDR3 loop is CASRGTWANEKLFF.

This chain connects TRBV12-3 or TRBV12-4 to TRBJ2-3; as DNA is missing, the TRBD1 call by TCRdb cannot be tested. This CDR3 region has 11 residues. The CDR3 reads CASSQGDTQYF.

V and J are TRBV11-2 and TRBJ2-4; the TCRdb call, TRBD2, lacks DNA for checking. The V gene's germline CDR1 is SGHAT and CDR2 FQNNGV. This CDR3 comprises 17 residues. The chain's CDR3 is CASSPGGISLAKNIQYF.

Here the CDR3 reads CAISDRRLAGDGELFF. This sequence joins TRBV10-3 and TRBJ2-2; the D call of TRBD2 rests on TCRdb alone, since no DNA is present to check it. Germline lookup yields CDR1 ENHRY and CDR2 SYGVKD. The CDR3 is 16 residues long.

The chain is built from TRBV7-8 and TRBJ2-3; TCRdb's D call of TRBD2 is untestable without DNA. The CDR3 is 18 amino acids. Germline-derived CDR1 and CDR2 are SGHVS and FQNEAQ. The CDR3 region is CASSLRAVVSGSTDTQYF.

The chain links TRBV12-3 or TRBV12-4 to TRBJ1-1. The CDR3 contains 13 residues. CDR3 in amino acids: CASSFDRGGRAFF.

The J gene is TRBJ1-1, the V gene TRBV4-3. The CDR3 extends over 15 amino acids. The V gene's germline CDR1 is LGHNA and CDR2 YSLEER. CDR3 residues: CASSQERNRLAEAFF.

V and J are TRBV7-2 and TRBJ2-2; TCRdb indicates TRBD2, and absent DNA this call remains unverified. The CDR3 loop spans 15 amino acids. Per germline, CDR1 SGHTA and CDR2 FQGNSA. This CDR3 reads CASSLYSLEAGELFF.

This chain uses TRBV3-1 with TRBJ2-1. The CDR3 length is 11 residues. Germline V gene data show CDR1 as LGHDT and CDR2 as YNNKEL (reference sequence). CDR3 loop: CASSQRNEQFF.

The rearrangement links TRBV19 to TRBJ2-7; TCRdb designates TRBD1, a call that cannot be tested without DNA. CDR1 is LNHDA and CDR2 is SQIVND in the germline V gene (reference sequence). This CDR3 region has 14 residues. CDR3 loop: CASSFRDRGGEQYF. Based on the CDR3 plus reference TRBV19 and TRBJ2-7, the full variable domain is DGGITQSPKYLFRKEGQNVTLSCEQNLNHDAMYWYRQDPGQGLRLIYYSQIVNDFQKGDIAEGYSVSREKKESFPLTVTSAQKNPTAFYLCASSFRDRGGEQYFGPGTRLTVT.

The chain has TRBV5-1 and TRBJ2-2. The germline V gene encodes CDR1 SGHRS and CDR2 YFSETQ. The CDR3 loop spans 17 amino acids. The CDR3: CASSRAFADTNTGELFF.

V is TRBV29-1 and J is TRBJ2-1; TCRdb selects TRBD2, and the lack of DNA leaves this call unchecked. CDR1 and CDR2 from the germline V gene are SQVTM and ANQGSEA. The CDR3 runs 13 residues. CDR3 region: CTLGTSRHNEQFF.

This chain uses TRBV6-5 with TRBJ2-6. The germline V gene encodes CDR1 MNHEY and CDR2 SVGAGI. The CDR3 sequence is 17 residues long. Here the CDR3 reads CASSYLMEHSGANVLTF.

This chain joins TRBV7-3 and TRBJ2-5; TCRdb's assignment of TRBD2 cannot be checked, as there is no DNA. Germline CDR1 and CDR2: SGHTA and FQGTGA. The CDR3 is 13 amino acids. The CDR3 reads CASSLERERAQYF.

V is TRBV5-5 and J is TRBJ1-4. This CDR3 comprises 17 residues. Germline lookup yields CDR1 SGHKS and CDR2 YYEKEE (reference sequence). The CDR3 region is CASSLVSSSATNEKLFF.

The chain is built from TRBV5-1 and TRBJ1-1. CDR3 length: 14 residues. The germline CDR1 and CDR2 sequences are SGHRS and YFSETQ. This CDR3 is CASSLSLMNTEAFF.

The rearrangement links TRBV10-2 to TRBJ2-1; no DNA is available, so the TRBD1 call from TCRdb remains unchecked. Germline V CDR1 and CDR2: WSHSY, SAAADI. CDR3 size: 11 residues. CDR3 in amino acids: CASAQGPEQFF.

The rearrangement joins TRBV29-1 to TRBJ2-3; without DNA, the TCRdb call of TRBD1 cannot be checked. Germline V gives CDR1 SQVTM, CDR2 ANQGSEA. CDR3 size: 14 residues. The chain's CDR3 is CSAPDARRSDTQYF.

The chain couples TRBV6-2 or TRBV6-3 to TRBJ2-1; TCRdb gives TRBD1 as the D gene, but with no DNA this cannot be confirmed. The germline V gene encodes CDR1 MNHEY and CDR2 SVGEGT. The CDR3 consists of 15 residues. The CDR3 spells CASSLPGQGRNEQFF.

This chain joins TRBV29-1 and TRBJ2-5; TCRdb designates TRBD1, a call that cannot be tested without DNA. This CDR3 is 14 amino acids long. CDR1 and CDR2 (germline): SQVTM, ANQGSEA. The CDR3: CSVPWRGPQETQYF.

This chain joins TRBV9 and TRBJ2-7; checking the TCRdb D call of TRBD1 is not possible without DNA. The CDR3 runs to 15 residues. Germline V CDR1 and CDR2: SGDLS, YYNGEE. The CDR3 protein is CASSVGMGGYYEQYF.